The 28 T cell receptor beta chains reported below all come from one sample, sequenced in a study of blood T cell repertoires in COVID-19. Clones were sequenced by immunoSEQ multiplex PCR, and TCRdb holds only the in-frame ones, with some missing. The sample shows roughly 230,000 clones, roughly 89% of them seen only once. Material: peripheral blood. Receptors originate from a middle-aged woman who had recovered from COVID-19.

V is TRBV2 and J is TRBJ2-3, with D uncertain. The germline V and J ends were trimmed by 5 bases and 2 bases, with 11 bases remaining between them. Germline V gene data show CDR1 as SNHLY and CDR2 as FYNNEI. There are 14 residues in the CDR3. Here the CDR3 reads CASSPLVATDTQYF. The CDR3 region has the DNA TGTGCCAGCAGTCCTCTAGTTGCCACAGATACGCAGTATTTT. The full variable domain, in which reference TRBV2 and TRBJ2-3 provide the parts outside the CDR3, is EPEVTQTPSHQVTQMGQEVILRCVPISNHLYFYWYRQILGQKVEFLVSFYNNEISEKSEIFDDQFSVERPDGSNFTLKIRSTKLEDSAMYFCASSPLVATDTQYFGPGTRLTVL.

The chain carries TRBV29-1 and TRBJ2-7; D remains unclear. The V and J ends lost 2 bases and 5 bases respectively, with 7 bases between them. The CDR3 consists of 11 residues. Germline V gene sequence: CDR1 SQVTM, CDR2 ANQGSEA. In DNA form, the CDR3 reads TGCAGCGTTGAACTGTCCGACGAGCAGTACTTC. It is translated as CSVELSDEQYF.

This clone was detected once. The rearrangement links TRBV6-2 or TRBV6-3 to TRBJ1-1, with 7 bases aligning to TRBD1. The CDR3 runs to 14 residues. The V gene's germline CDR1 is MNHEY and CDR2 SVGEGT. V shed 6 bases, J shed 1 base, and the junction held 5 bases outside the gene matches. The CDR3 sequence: CASSSDRENTEAFF. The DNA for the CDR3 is TGTGCCAGCAGCTCAGACAGGGAGAACACTGAAGCTTTCTTT.

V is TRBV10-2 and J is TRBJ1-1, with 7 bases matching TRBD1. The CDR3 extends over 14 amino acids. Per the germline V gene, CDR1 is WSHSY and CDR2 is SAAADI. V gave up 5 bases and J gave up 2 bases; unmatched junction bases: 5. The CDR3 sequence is CASSWTGDNTEAFF. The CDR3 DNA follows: TGCGCCAGCAGTTGGACAGGTGATAACACTGAAGCTTTCTTT.

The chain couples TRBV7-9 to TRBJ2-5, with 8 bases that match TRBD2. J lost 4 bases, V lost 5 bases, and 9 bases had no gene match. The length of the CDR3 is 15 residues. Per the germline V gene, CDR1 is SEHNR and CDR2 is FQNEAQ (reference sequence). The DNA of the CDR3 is TGTGCCAGCAGCCCTTGGGCGGGAGGATTAGAGACCCAGTACTTC. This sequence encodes CASSPWAGGLETQYF.

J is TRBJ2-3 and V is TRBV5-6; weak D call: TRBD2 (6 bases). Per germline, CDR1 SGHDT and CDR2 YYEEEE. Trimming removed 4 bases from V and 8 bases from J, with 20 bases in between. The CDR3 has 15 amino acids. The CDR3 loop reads CASSLGTSDRGTQYF. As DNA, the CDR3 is TGTGCCAGCAGCCTCGGGACTTCAGACCGGGGTACGCAGTATTTT.

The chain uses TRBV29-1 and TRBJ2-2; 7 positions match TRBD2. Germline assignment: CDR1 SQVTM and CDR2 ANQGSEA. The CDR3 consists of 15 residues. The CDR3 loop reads CNAGSTGGNVGELFF. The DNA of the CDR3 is TGCAACGCCGGAAGTACGGGAGGCAACGTCGGGGAGCTGTTTTTT.

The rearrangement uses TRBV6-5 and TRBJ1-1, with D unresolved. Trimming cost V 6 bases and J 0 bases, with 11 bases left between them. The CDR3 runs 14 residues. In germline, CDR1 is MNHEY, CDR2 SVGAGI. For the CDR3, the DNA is TGTGCCAGCAGCTTCACAGAGATGAACACTGAAGCTTTCTTT. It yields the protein CASSFTEMNTEAFF.

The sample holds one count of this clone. The CDR3, as DNA: TGTGCCAGCAGCTCTGCATTATCCGCGGTTGCGCAGTATTTT. It encodes CASSSALSAVAQYF. J is TRBJ2-3 and V is TRBV5-4; D gene ambiguous. Trimming left V 3 bases short and J 10 bases short, with 18 bases between. This CDR3 has 14 residues. Germline V gives CDR1 SGHNT, CDR2 YYREEE (reference sequence).

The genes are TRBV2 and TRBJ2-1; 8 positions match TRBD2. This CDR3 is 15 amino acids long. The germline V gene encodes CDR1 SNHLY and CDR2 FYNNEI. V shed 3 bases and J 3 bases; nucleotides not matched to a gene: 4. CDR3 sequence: CASSERSGSYNEQFF. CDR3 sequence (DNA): TGTGCCAGCAGTGAGAGGAGCGGGAGCTACAATGAGCAGTTCTTC.

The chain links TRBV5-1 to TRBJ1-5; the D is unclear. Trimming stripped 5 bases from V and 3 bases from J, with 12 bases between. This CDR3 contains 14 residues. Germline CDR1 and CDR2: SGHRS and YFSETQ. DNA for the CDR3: TGCGCCAGCAGTCCGGACGGGGACAATCAGCCCCAGCATTTT. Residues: CASSPDGDNQPQHF.

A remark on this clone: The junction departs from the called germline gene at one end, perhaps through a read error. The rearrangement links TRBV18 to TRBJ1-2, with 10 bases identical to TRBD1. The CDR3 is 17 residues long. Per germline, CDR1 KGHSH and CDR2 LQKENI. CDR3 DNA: TGTGCCAGCTCACCCAGGACAGGGGGGTTTAATAACGATGGCTACACCTTC. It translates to CASSPRTGGFNNDGYTF.

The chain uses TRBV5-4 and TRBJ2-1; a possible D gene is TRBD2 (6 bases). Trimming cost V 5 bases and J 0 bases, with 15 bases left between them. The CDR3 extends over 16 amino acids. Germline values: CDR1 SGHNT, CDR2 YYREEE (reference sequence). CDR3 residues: CASSFARGNSYNEQFF. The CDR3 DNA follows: TGTGCCAGCAGTTTCGCCCGGGGGAACTCCTACAATGAGCAGTTCTTC.

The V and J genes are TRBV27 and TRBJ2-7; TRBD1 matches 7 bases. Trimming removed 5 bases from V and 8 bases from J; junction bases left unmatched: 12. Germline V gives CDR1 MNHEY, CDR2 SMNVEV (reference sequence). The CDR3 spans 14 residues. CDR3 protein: CASSPLQGSGKQYF. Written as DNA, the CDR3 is TGTGCCAGCAGTCCCCTACAGGGGTCGGGGAAGCAGTACTTC.

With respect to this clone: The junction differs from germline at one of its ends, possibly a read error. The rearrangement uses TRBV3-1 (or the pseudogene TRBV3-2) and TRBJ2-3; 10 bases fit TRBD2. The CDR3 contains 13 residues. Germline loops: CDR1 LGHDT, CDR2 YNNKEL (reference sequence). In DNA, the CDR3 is TGTGCCAGCAGCCAGGGCCCCACTAGCGGGGCGAGATTT. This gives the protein CASSQGPTSGARF.

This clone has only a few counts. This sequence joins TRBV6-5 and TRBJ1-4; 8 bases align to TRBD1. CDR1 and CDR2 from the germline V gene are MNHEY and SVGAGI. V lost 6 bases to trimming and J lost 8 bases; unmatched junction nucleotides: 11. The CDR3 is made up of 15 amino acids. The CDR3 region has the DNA TGTGCCAGCAGATATAGGACAGGGATAGGAGAAAAACTGTTTTTT. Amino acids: CASRYRTGIGEKLFF.

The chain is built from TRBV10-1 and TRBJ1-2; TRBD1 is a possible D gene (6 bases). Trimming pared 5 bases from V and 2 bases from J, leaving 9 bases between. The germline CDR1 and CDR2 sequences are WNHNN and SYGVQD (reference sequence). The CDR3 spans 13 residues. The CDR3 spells CASSPRGNYGYTF. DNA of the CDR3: TGCGCCAGCAGTCCCAGGGGAAACTATGGCTACACCTTC.

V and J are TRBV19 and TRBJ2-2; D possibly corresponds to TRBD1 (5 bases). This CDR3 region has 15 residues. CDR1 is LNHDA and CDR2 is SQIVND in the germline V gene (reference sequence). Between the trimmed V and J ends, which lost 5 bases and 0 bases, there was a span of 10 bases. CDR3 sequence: CASSVKGTNTGELFF. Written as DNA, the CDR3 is TGTGCCAGTAGTGTTAAGGGGACGAACACCGGGGAGCTGTTTTTT. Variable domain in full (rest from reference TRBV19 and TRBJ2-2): DGGITQSPKYLFRKEGQNVTLSCEQNLNHDAMYWYRQDPGQGLRLIYYSQIVNDFQKGDIAEGYSVSREKKESFPLTVTSAQKNPTAFYLCASSVKGTNTGELFFGEGSRLTVL.

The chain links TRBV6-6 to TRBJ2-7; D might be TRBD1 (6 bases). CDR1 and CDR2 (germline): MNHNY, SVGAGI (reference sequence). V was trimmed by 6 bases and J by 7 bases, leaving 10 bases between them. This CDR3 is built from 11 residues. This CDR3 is CASSRDREQYV. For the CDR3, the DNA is TGTGCCAGCAGCCGTGACAGGGAGCAGTACGTC.

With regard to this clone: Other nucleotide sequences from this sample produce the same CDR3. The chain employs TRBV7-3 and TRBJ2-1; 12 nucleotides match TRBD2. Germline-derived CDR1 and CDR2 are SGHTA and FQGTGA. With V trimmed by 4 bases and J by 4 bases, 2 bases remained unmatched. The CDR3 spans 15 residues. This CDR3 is CASSSGLAGYNEQFF. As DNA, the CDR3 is TGTGCCAGCAGCTCGGGACTAGCGGGTTACAATGAGCAGTTCTTC.

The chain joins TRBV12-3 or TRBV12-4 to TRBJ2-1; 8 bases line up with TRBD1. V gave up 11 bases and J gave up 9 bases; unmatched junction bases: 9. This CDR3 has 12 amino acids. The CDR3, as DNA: TGTGCCGGTGGCAGGGGGCGGGTTGAGCAGTTCTTC. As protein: CAGGRGRVEQFF.

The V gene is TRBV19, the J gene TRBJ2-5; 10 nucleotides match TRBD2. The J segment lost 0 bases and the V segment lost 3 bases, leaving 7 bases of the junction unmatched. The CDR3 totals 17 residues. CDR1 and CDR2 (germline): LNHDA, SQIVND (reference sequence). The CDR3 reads CASSIAGLAENQETQYF. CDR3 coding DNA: TGTGCCAGTAGTATTGCCGGACTAGCGGAAAACCAAGAGACCCAGTACTTC.

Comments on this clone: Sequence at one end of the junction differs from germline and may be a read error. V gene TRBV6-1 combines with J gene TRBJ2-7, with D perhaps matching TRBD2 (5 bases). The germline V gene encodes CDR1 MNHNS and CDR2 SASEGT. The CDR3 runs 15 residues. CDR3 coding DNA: TGTGCCAGCAGAGAAGCGGCTTCGAACTCCTACGAGCAGTACTTC. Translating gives CASREAASNSYEQYF.

The CDR3 region is CASSMTGAFNQPQHF. The CDR3, as DNA: TGTGCCAGTAGCATGACAGGAGCCTTCAATCAGCCCCAGCATTTT. The chain uses TRBV19 and TRBJ1-5, with D possibly being TRBD1 (6 bases). Trimming removed 6 bases from V and 3 bases from J, with 15 bases in between. The CDR3 totals 15 residues. Germline-derived CDR1 and CDR2 are LNHDA and SQIVND (reference sequence).

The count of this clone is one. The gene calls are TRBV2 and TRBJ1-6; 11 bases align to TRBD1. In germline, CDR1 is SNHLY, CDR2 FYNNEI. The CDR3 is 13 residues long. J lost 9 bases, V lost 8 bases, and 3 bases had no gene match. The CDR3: CASGQGASSPLHF. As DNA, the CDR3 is TGTGCCAGCGGACAGGGGGCGAGTTCACCCCTCCACTTT.

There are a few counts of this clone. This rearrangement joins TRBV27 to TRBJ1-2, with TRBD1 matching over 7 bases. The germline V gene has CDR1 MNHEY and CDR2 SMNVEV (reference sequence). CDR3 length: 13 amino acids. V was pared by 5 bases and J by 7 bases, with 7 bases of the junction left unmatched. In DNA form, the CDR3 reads TGTGCCAGCAGTCCAAAGACAGGGTTTGGCTACACCTTC. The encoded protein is CASSPKTGFGYTF.

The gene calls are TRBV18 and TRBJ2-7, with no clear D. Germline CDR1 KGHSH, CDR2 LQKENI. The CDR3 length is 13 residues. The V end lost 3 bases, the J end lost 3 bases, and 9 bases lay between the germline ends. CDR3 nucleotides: TGTGCCAGCTCACCCGGGTATGTCTACGAGCAGTACTTC. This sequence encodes CASSPGYVYEQYF.

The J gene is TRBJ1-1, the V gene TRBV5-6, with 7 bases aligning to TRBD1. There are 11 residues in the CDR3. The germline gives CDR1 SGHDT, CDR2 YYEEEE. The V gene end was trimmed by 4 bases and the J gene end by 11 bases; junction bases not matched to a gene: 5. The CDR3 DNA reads TGTGCCAGCAGCAAGACAGGGTACGCTTTCTTT. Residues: CASSKTGYAFF.